The 8 T cell receptor beta chains presented below share a single source sample, sequenced in a study of blood T cell repertoires in COVID-19. Here immunoSEQ multiplex PCR was the method, and the copy in TCRdb shows in-frame clones only, minus some. The sample records 150,000 to 200,000 clones, roughly 80% being singletons. Sequences were obtained from peripheral blood. The receptors stem from a woman at least 80 years old with COVID-19, enrolled during active disease.

In its sample, this clone was seen once. The V gene is TRBV28, the J gene TRBJ2-5; 9 nucleotides agree with TRBD1. The CDR3 has 15 residues. The germline gives CDR1 MDHEN, CDR2 SYDVKM. After removal of 8 bases from V and 5 bases from J, the junction contained 12 bases not matched to a gene. The CDR3, as DNA: TGTGCCAGCCAATGGGACAGGGATCGTTTCGAGACCCAGTACTTC. Residues: CASQWDRDRFETQYF.

V usage is TRBV19 and J usage is TRBJ1-5, with D tentatively TRBD1 (6 bases). This CDR3 comprises 13 residues. Germline V CDR1 and CDR2: LNHDA, SQIVND (reference sequence). Trimming cost V 5 bases and J 9 bases, with 14 bases left between them. The CDR3, as DNA: TGTGCCAGTAGTGCCACAGGGATGTGGCCCCAGCATTTT. Encoded protein: CASSATGMWPQHF.

This chain joins TRBV2 and TRBJ1-4; 7 bases align to TRBD1. The CDR3 is made up of 14 amino acids. In germline, CDR1 is SNHLY, CDR2 FYNNEI. J gave up 15 bases and V 4 bases, and 14 bases lay outside the gene matches. Written as DNA, the CDR3 is TGTGCCAGCAGTGCGGGACAGTACTTAGGGAAGGTGTTTTTT. Translated: CASSAGQYLGKVFF. Together with reference TRBV2 and TRBJ1-4, the CDR3 gives the full variable domain: EPEVTQTPSHQVTQMGQEVILRCVPISNHLYFYWYRQILGQKVEFLVSFYNNEISEKSEIFDDQFSVERPDGSNFTLKIRSTKLEDSAMYFCASSAGQYLGKVFFGSGTQLSVL.

This chain uses TRBV5-1 with TRBJ2-1; tentatively, D is TRBD1 (6 bases). CDR1 is SGHRS, CDR2 YFSETQ, per germline. The CDR3 loop spans 15 amino acids. V dropped 5 bases and J dropped 4 bases, with 16 bases sitting between them. CDR3 region: CASRRRDIQYNEQFF. CDR3 DNA: TGCGCCAGCAGACGCCGGGACATACAATACAATGAGCAGTTCTTC. Using reference TRBV5-1 and TRBJ2-1 for the parts outside the CDR3, the full variable domain is KAGVTQTPRYLIKTRGQQVTLSCSPISGHRSVSWYQQTPGQGLQFLFEYFSETQRNKGNFPGRFSGRQFSNSRSEMNVSTLELGDSALYLCASRRRDIQYNEQFFGPGTRLTVL.

The gene calls are TRBV14 and TRBJ1-2; D unresolved. Germline-derived CDR1 and CDR2 are SGHDN and FVKESK. This CDR3 contains 12 residues. The ends were cut back, 3 bases at V and 3 bases at J, with 5 bases in the middle. This CDR3 is CASSHTHYGYTF. The CDR3 DNA is TGTGCCAGCAGCCACACTCACTATGGCTACACCTTC.

The chain couples TRBV28 to TRBJ1-1; unclear D gene. Germline V gene data show CDR1 as MDHEN and CDR2 as SYDVKM. V lost 4 bases to trimming and J lost 1 base, with 10 bases between them. CDR3 length: 14 residues. CDR3 DNA: TGTGCCAGCAGTTACCTTGGCGGGAACACTGAAGCTTTCTTT. Translation gives CASSYLGGNTEAFF.

This clone was counted a few times. The chain combines TRBV2 with TRBJ1-2, with 7 bases aligning to TRBD1. Trimming took 4 bases from V and 4 from J; bases not matched to a gene: 3. There are 13 residues in the CDR3. Germline V gene lookup returns CDR1 SNHLY and CDR2 FYNNEI. The CDR3 nucleotides are TGTGCCAGCAGTGTTGGGACAGCCTATGGCTACACCTTC. This sequence encodes CASSVGTAYGYTF.

CDR3 sequence: CASSKGSVSRGYTF. The CDR3 nucleotides are TGTGCCAGCAGCAAAGGGAGTGTCTCCCGCGGGTACACCTTC. This rearrangement joins TRBV7-9 to TRBJ1-2; D remains ambiguous. The CDR3 length is 14 residues. Trimming removed 5 bases at V and 11 bases at J, with 21 bases between. CDR1 SEHNR and CDR2 FQNEAQ come from the germline V gene (reference sequence).